The 11 T cell receptor beta chains in this list originate from one sample, sequenced in a study of T cell responses to AZD1222 COVID-19 vaccine. Libraries were prepared by immunoSEQ multiplex PCR; TCRdb keeps only in-frame clonotypes and omits some of them. The table records approximately 70,000 clones, around 84% of them present only once. Sequencing was performed on peripheral blood, taken on day 0 of AZD1222 vaccination. The receptor set was obtained from an adult in good health.

J is TRBJ2-5 and V is TRBV7-3, with TRBD2 matching 8 bases. V lost 4 bases, J lost 1 base, and 5 bases stayed unmatched. Looked up from germline, CDR1 is SGHTA and CDR2 is FQGTGA. The CDR3 runs to 15 residues. For the CDR3, the DNA is TGTGCCAGCAGCTCGCGGGGGGCCCCCCAAGAGACCCAGTACTTC. Protein sequence: CASSSRGAPQETQYF.

The chain has TRBV11-2 and TRBJ2-2; D gene uncertain. Germline values: CDR1 SGHAT, CDR2 FQNNGV. The CDR3 extends over 15 amino acids. V was pared by 5 bases and J by 4 bases, with 14 bases between. This CDR3 reads CASSPYPRVTGELFF. The DNA for the CDR3 is TGTGCCAGCAGCCCGTATCCTCGGGTCACCGGGGAGCTGTTTTTT.

This rearrangement joins TRBV27 to TRBJ1-2, with a weak D call TRBD1 (5 bases). This CDR3 contains 15 residues. Germline V gene lookup returns CDR1 MNHEY and CDR2 SMNVEV (reference sequence). V dropped 6 bases and J dropped 2 bases, with 16 bases sitting between them. The CDR3 DNA is TGTGCCAGCAGCTCCCAAGGAGGGGCCAACTATGGCTACACCTTC. It specifies CASSSQGGANYGYTF.

This sequence joins TRBV5-1 and TRBJ1-1; TRBD1 might be the D (5 bases). V lost 0 bases to trimming and J lost 1 base, with 19 bases between them. The germline V gene has CDR1 SGHRS and CDR2 YFSETQ. CDR3 length equals 18 residues. This CDR3 is CASSLVPPGGLENTEAFF. The CDR3 DNA reads as TGCGCCAGCAGCTTGGTCCCTCCCGGGGGTTTGGAGAACACTGAAGCTTTCTTT.

The chain has TRBV7-2 and TRBJ1-2; D is perhaps TRBD1 (6 bases). Per the germline V gene, CDR1 is SGHTA and CDR2 is FQGNSA. V was cut by 3 bases and J by 8 bases, with 16 bases left in between. The CDR3 consists of 14 residues. The CDR3, as DNA: TGTGCCAGCAGCTTGACAGGCGGAGATTGGGGCTACACCTTC. Translating it yields CASSLTGGDWGYTF.

The genes are TRBV11-2 and TRBJ2-3; D unclear. Germline-derived CDR1 and CDR2 are SGHAT and FQNNGV. V gave up 4 bases and J gave up 6 bases, with 8 bases separating them. The CDR3 consists of 12 residues. As DNA, the CDR3 is TGTGCCAGCAGCTCCGGATTCGATACGCAGTATTTT. It translates to CASSSGFDTQYF.

The rearrangement joins TRBV5-1 to TRBJ1-4, with 10 bases identical to TRBD1. CDR3 length: 15 amino acids. The V gene's germline CDR1 is SGHRS and CDR2 YFSETQ. V dropped 5 bases and J dropped 4; count of bases not matched to a gene: 5. CDR3 nucleotide sequence: TGCGCCAGCAGTCGACAGGGGGCGGGTAATGAAAAACTGTTTTTT. Translation: CASSRQGAGNEKLFF.

The V and J genes are TRBV19 and TRBJ1-5; no definite D call. The V end was cut by 4 bases, the J end by 7 bases, with 17 bases between. CDR1 LNHDA and CDR2 SQIVND come from the germline V gene (reference sequence). The CDR3 totals 15 residues. DNA of the CDR3: TGTGCCAGTAGTACCACTAAGGACTGGCGACAGCCCCAGCATTTT. It codes for CASSTTKDWRQPQHF.

With respect to this clone: The junction does not match germline at one end; this may be a read error. This sequence joins TRBV7-3 and TRBJ2-1; 12 bases are shared with TRBD2. Germline V lookup: CDR1 SGHTA, CDR2 FQGTGA. This CDR3 region has 15 residues. The CDR3 spells CASSVTSGGWNEQFF. Here the CDR3 DNA reads TGTGCCAGCAGCGTAACTAGCGGGGGGTGGAATGAGCAGTTCTTC. Combining the CDR3 with reference TRBV7-3 and TRBJ2-1 gives the whole variable domain GAGVSQTPSNKVTEKGKYVELRCDPISGHTALYWYRQSLGQGPEFLIYFQGTGAADDSGLPNDRFFAVRPEGSVSTLKIQRTERGDSAVYLCASSVTSGGWNEQFFGPGTRLTVL.

The chain joins TRBV10-1 to TRBJ1-1; D possibly corresponds to TRBD1 (5 bases). V was pared by 7 bases and J by 1 base, with 10 bases between. The CDR3 is 13 amino acids. Germline loops: CDR1 WNHNN, CDR2 SYGVQD (reference sequence). The CDR3 spells CASKDRGNTEAFF. In nucleotides, the CDR3 is TGCGCCAGCAAGGATAGGGGGAACACTGAAGCTTTCTTT.

This rearrangement joins TRBV5-1 to TRBJ1-1; unclear D gene. Per germline, CDR1 SGHRS and CDR2 YFSETQ. Trimming shortened V by 2 bases and J by 2 bases, and 10 bases separated the two germline ends. CDR3 size: 14 residues. The CDR3 region has the DNA TGCGCCAGCAGCTTTGTAGGAGAAAACACTGAAGCTTTCTTT. Its protein product is CASSFVGENTEAFF.